Listed below are T cell receptor beta chains from one sample, sequenced in a study of shared clonotypes between healthy human individuals. TCRdb keeps only in-frame clones here, not all; method: immunoSEQ multiplex PCR. Counted here are about 530,000 clones, 90% to 97% occurring once; the ten biggest clones make up approximately 0.06%. The sequencing sample was made of naive CD4+ T cells sorted from blood. The source is a woman aged 25 to 39 in good health. Each CDR3 is given with its conserved first and last residue. D genes are given only for firm matches. Part of the rows lack a size; the others show once, few, many or a class for expanded clones.

>TRBJ1-6|TRBV7-2|.|.
TGTGCCAGCAGCTTAAACCCCCCGCGGGGTAATAATTCACCCCTCCACTTT
CASSLNPPRGNNSPLHF
>TRBJ1-1|TRBV7-2|.|TRBD1
TGTGCCAGCAGCAGGGACAGGGGGACCACTGAAGCTTTCTTT
CASSRDRGTTEAFF
>TRBJ2-4|TRBV2|once|.
TGTGCCAGCAGACAGTTGTTAAACATTCAGTACTTC
CASRQLLNIQYF
>TRBJ2-1|TRBV6-1|.|TRBD2
TGTGCCAGCAGTGGATTCAGCGGGAGACGGAATGAGCAGTTCTTC
CASSGFSGRRNEQFF
>TRBJ1-1|TRBV6-5|.|.
TGTGCCAGCAGTTACTCGGACAGTTTGAACACTGAAGCTTTCTTT
CASSYSDSLNTEAFF
>TRBJ2-7|TRBV7-9|.|TRBD1
TGTGCCAGCAGCTTGGGACAGGACCCCTACGAGCAGTACTTC
CASSLGQDPYEQYF
>TRBJ2-7|TRBV10-2|once|TRBD1
TGCGCCAGCGGGGCCACCGGGACAGGGCGCGAGCAGTACTTC
CASGATGTGREQYF
>TRBJ1-1|TRBV5-1|.|.
TGCGCCAGCAGCTTAATTTCTCTGAGCACTGAAGCTTTCTTT
CASSLISLSTEAFF
>TRBJ1-1|TRBV7-9|once|TRBD1
TGTGCCAGCAGCGCGACCGGGACAGGGGCGAACACTGAAGCTTTCTTT
CASSATGTGANTEAFF
>TRBJ2-7|TRBV5-6|.|TRBD2
TGTGCCAGCAGCTTCGGACTAGCGGGTACCTACGAGCAGTACTTC
CASSFGLAGTYEQYF
>TRBJ2-7|TRBV27|.|TRBD2
TGTGCCAGCAGACCCAGGAGGGGACTACGCTACGAGCAGTACTTC
CASRPRRGLRYEQYF
>TRBJ2-1|TRBV5-1|.|.
TGCGCCAGCAGCTTGGGGGGTAGTATTAATGAGCAGTTCTTC
CASSLGGSINEQFF
>TRBJ1-5|TRBV6-1|.|.
TGTGCCAGCAGTCTGACAGATCAGCCCCAGCATTTT
CASSLTDQPQHF
>TRBJ2-1|TRBV10-1|.|TRBD2
TGCGCCAGCAGTGAGGTTCAGGGGACTAGCAGTGAGCAGTTCTTC
CASSEVQGTSSEQFF
>TRBJ2-7|TRBV5-1|.|TRBD2
TGCGCCAGCAGAAACGGGACTAGCGGGAGCCACGAGCAGTACTTC
CASRNGTSGSHEQYF
>TRBJ1-2|TRBV29-1|.|.
TGCAGCGTTGCCTTTTTGGGGGCGCGCGCCTATGGCTACACCTTC
CSVAFLGARAYGYTF
>TRBJ2-1|TRBV4-1|.|TRBD2
TGCGCCAGCAGCCAAGCCCGGGAGCTGCTAGCGGGCTCCTACAATGAGCAGTTCTTC
CASSQARELLAGSYNEQFF
>TRBJ2-7|TRBV5-4|.|.
TGTGCCAGCAGCTTTCCGAGGAGGGTACCTGACGAGCAGTACTTC
CASSFPRRVPDEQYF
>TRBJ2-7|TRBV28|.|.
TGTGCCAGCACCCCCCCGGGCAGTCCCTACGAGCAGTACTTC
CASTPPGSPYEQYF
>TRBJ1-6|TRBV6-5|.|.
TGTGCCAGCAAGCGCCGGGACGGGTATAATTCACCCCTCCACTTT
CASKRRDGYNSPLHF
>TRBJ2-2|TRBV15|.|.
TGTGCCACCAGAGAAGAGGGGAAGAACACCGGGGAGCTGTTTTTT
CATREEGKNTGELFF
>TRBJ1-3|TRBV15|once|.
TGTGCCACCAGCTTTGGGGGGTCTAACCCACACTCTGGAAACACCATATATTTT
CATSFGGSNPHSGNTIYF
>TRBJ2-1|TRBV10-1|.|TRBD2
TGCGCCAGCAGTGGAACCGGGACTAGCGTCATCGGTGAGCAGTTCTTC
CASSGTGTSVIGEQFF
>TRBJ1-3|TRBV15|.|.
TGTGCCACCAGCACCGGAAGGCAGGGCAGAGGAAACACCATATATTTT
CATSTGRQGRGNTIYF
>TRBJ1-1|TRBV7-9|.|TRBD1
TGTGCCAGCAGCTCGCGACAGGGTCTGGAAGCTTTCTTT
CASSSRQGLEAFF
>TRBJ2-7|TRBV28|.|.
TGTGCCAGCAGTTCCCAGCGGGCCCAAGCCTACGAGCAGTACTTC
CASSSQRAQAYEQYF
>TRBJ2-5|TRBV2|.|TRBD2
TGTGCCAGCGCCGGGGGGGCTGTGGAAGAGACCCAGTACTTC
CASAGGAVEETQYF
>TRBJ2-1|TRBV5-6|.|.
TGTGCCAGCAGCTTGAGGCTTCGTATAGCGGCAGGCAATGAGCAGTTCTTC
CASSLRLRIAAGNEQFF
>TRBJ2-5|TRBV5-4|.|.
TGTGCCAGCAGCTGGGACCAAGAGACCCAGTACTTC
CASSWDQETQYF
>TRBJ2-3|TRBV11-2|.|.
TGTGCCAGCACCTCCACAGATACGCAGTATTTT
CASTSTDTQYF
>TRBJ2-7|TRBV30|.|.
TGTGCCTGGAGCCAAGTAACGTACGAGCAGTACTTC
CAWSQVTYEQYF
>TRBJ2-1|TRBV15|.|TRBD2
TGTGCCACCAGCAGAGATTCTAGCGGGAGCCACAATGAGCAGTTCTTC
CATSRDSSGSHNEQFF
>TRBJ2-7|TRBV2|.|TRBD1
TGTGCCAGCAGTGAAAGGGACAGGGGTGGAGTTCACTTC
CASSERDRGGVHF
>TRBJ2-3|TRBV5-8|.|.
TGTGCCAGCAGCTTGTACCCTGCCTCTGAAAGCACAGATACGCAGTATTTT
CASSLYPASESTDTQYF
>TRBJ2-6|TRBV7-6|.|.
TGTGCCAGCAGCTTATTGGGCAGGTGGTCCCCTGAGGCCAACGTCCTGACTTTC
CASSLLGRWSPEANVLTF
>TRBJ2-1|TRBV12-5|.|TRBD2
TGTGCTAGTGGTTTGGTGATGACTAGCGGGACTTACAATGAGCAGTTCTTC
CASGLVMTSGTYNEQFF
>TRBJ1-5|TRBV28|.|.
TGTGCCAGCAGTTTACAATATCTGCGGAATAGCAATCAGCCCCAGCATTTT
CASSLQYLRNSNQPQHF
>TRBJ2-2|TRBV6-5|.|.
TGTGCCAGCAGTTCGACAGGTTACGCCGGGGAGCTGTTTTTT
CASSSTGYAGELFF
>TRBJ1-2|TRBV7-2|.|.
TGTGCCAGCAGCTTAGGGGGCTTGAACTATGGCTACACCTTC
CASSLGGLNYGYTF
>TRBJ2-1|TRBV19|.|.
TGTGCCAGTAGTCCCGGGGTAGTCAGGTTCTTC
CASSPGVVRFF
>TRBJ1-1|TRBV10-3|.|.
TGTGCCAGGGAGAGGTGCACTGAAGCTTTCTTT
CARERCTEAFF
>TRBJ1-2|TRBV7-2|.|.
TGTGCCAGCAGCTTAGCGGTGTTATTGGGGGGGAACTATGGCTACACCTTC
CASSLAVLLGGNYGYTF
>TRBJ2-3|TRBV7-2|.|.
TGTGCCAGCAGCTTACAGGCTCACACAGATACGCAGTATTTT
CASSLQAHTDTQYF
>TRBJ2-7|TRBV15|.|TRBD2
TGTGCCACCAGCAAGCGGGAGAGGTACGAGCAGTACTTC
CATSKRERYEQYF
>TRBJ2-1|TRBV28|.|.
TGTGCCAGCAGCCTTGTGGTGAGCTCCTACAATGAGCAGTTCTTC
CASSLVVSSYNEQFF
>TRBJ2-7|TRBV6-5|.|TRBD1
TGTGCCAGCAGTTACATCAGGGGGCGGAACTACGAGCAGTACTTC
CASSYIRGRNYEQYF
>TRBJ2-3|TRBV4-1|.|.
TGCGCCAGCAGCCAATGGGGGGACACAGGGAATGCAGATACGCAGTATTTT
CASSQWGDTGNADTQYF
>TRBJ2-3|TRBV9|.|.
TGTGCCAGCAGCGTAGTTCACGGGAGCGGCACAGATACGCAGTATTTT
CASSVVHGSGTDTQYF
>TRBJ2-1|TRBV29-1|.|.
TGCAGCGTTGGGGGGATGGCTGAGCAGTTCTTC
CSVGGMAEQFF
>TRBJ2-7|TRBV11-3|.|TRBD1
TGTGCCAGCAGCCAGACAGGGTCGGACGAGCAGTACTTC
CASSQTGSDEQYF